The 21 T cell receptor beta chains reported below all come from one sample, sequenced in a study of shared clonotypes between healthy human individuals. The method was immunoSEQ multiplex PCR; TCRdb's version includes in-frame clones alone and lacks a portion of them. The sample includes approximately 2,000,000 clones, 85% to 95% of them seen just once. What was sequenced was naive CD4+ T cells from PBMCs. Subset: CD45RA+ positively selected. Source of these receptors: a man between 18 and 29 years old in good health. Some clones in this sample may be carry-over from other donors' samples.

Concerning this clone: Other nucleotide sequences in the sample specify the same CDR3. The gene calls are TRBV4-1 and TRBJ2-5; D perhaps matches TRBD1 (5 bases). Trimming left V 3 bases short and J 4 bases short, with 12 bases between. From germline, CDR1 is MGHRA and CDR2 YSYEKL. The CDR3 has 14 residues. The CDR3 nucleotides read TGCGCCAGCAGCCAGGGTGGGCAGGGAGAGACCCAGTACTTC. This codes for CASSQGGQGETQYF.

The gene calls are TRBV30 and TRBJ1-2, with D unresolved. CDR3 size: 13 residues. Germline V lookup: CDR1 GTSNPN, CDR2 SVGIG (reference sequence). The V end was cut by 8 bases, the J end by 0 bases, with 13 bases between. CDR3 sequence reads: CAKVSHSNYGYTF. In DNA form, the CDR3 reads TGTGCCAAGGTCAGCCATTCTAACTATGGCTACACCTTC.

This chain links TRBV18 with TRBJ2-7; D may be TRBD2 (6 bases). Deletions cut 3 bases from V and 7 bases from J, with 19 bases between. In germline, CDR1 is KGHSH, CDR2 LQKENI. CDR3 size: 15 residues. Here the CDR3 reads CASSPPGTGDGEQYF. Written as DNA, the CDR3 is TGTGCCAGCTCACCCCCCGGGACTGGTGATGGGGAGCAGTACTTC.

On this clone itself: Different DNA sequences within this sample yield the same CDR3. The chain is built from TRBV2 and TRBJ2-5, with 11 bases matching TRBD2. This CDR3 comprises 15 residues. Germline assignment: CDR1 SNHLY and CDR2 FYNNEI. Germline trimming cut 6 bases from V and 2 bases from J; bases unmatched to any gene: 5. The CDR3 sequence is CASSPLAGGQETQYF. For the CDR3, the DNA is TGTGCCAGCAGCCCTTTAGCGGGAGGGCAAGAGACCCAGTACTTC.

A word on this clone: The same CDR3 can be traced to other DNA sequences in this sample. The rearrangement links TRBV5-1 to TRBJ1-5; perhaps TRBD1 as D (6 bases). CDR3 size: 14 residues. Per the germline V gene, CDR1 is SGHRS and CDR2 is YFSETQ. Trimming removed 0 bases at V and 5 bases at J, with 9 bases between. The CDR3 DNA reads TGCGCCAGCAGCTTGGGCGGACAGTATCAGCCCCAGCATTTT. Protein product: CASSLGGQYQPQHF.

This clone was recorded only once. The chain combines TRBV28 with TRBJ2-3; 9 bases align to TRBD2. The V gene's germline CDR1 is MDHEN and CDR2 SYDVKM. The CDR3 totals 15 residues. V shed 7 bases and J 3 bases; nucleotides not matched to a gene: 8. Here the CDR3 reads CASKQWAGGTDTQYF. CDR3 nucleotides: TGTGCCAGCAAACAATGGGCGGGAGGGACAGATACGCAGTATTTT.

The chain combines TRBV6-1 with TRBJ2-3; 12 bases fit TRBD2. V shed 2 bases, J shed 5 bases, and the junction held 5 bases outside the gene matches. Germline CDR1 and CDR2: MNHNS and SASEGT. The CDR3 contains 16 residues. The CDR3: CASSEHLGLAGDTQYF. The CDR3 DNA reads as TGTGCCAGCAGTGAACACCTGGGACTAGCGGGAGATACGCAGTATTTT.

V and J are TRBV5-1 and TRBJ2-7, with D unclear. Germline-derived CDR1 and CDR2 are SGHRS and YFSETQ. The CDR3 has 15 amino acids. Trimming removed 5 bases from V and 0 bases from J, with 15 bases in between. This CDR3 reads CASRGMGTDSYEQYF. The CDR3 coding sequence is TGCGCCAGCAGAGGGATGGGCACCGACTCCTACGAGCAGTACTTC.

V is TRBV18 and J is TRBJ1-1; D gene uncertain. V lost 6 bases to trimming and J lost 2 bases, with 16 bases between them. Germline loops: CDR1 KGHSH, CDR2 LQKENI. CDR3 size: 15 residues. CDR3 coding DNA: TGTGCCAGCTCTCCGATGTTAGGCGGTAACACTGAAGCTTTCTTT. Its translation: CASSPMLGGNTEAFF.

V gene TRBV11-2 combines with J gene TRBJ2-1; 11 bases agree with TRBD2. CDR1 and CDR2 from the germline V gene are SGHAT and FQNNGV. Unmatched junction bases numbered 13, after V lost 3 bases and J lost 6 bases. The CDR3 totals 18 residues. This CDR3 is CASSFEVAGGPDPNEQFF. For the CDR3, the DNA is TGTGCCAGCAGCTTCGAGGTAGCGGGAGGGCCTGATCCCAATGAGCAGTTCTTC.

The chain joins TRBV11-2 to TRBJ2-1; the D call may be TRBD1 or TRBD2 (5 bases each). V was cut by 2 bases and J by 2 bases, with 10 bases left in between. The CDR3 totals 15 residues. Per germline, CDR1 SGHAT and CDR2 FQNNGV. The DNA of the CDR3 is TGTGCCAGCAGCTTATGGGGGACGGCCTACAATGAGCAGTTCTTC. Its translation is CASSLWGTAYNEQFF.

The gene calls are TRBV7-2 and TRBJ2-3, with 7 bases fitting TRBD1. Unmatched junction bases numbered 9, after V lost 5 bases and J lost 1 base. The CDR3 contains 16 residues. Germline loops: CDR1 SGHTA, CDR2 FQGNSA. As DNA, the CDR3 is TGTGCCAGCAGCAACCTAGGGGGCTGGGGCACAGATACGCAGTATTTT. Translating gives CASSNLGGWGTDTQYF.

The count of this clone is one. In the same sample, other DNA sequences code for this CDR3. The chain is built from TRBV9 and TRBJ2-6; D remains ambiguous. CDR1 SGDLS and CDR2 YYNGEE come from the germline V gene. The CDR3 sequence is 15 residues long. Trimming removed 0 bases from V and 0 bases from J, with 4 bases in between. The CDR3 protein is CASSVVSSGANVLTF. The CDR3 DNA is TGTGCCAGCAGCGTAGTCTCCTCTGGGGCCAACGTCCTGACTTTC.

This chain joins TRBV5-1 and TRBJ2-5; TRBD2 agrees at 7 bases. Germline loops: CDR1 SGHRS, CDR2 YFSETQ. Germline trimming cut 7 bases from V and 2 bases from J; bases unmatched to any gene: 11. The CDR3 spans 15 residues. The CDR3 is CASGWGSGRQETQYF. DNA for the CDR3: TGCGCCAGCGGATGGGGGTCCGGGAGGCAAGAGACCCAGTACTTC.

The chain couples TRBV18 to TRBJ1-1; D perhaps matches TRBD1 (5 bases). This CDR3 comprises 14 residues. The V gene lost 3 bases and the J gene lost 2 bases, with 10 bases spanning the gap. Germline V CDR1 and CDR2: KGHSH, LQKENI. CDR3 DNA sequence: TGTGCCAGCTCACCTTCCAGGGTAAACACTGAAGCTTTCTTT. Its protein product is CASSPSRVNTEAFF. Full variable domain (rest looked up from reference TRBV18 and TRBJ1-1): NAGVMQNPRHLVRRRGQEARLRCSPMKGHSHVYWYRQLPEEGLKFMVYLQKENIIDESGMPKERFSAEFPKEGPSILRIQQVVRGDSAAYFCASSPSRVNTEAFFGQGTRLTVV.

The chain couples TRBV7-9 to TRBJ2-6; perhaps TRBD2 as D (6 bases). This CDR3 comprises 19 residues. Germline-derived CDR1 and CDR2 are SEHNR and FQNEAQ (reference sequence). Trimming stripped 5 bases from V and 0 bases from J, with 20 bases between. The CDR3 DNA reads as TGTGCCAGCAGCGCGAAGAGGGGACTCCCAGCCTCTGGGGCCAACGTCCTGACTTTC. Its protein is CASSAKRGLPASGANVLTF.

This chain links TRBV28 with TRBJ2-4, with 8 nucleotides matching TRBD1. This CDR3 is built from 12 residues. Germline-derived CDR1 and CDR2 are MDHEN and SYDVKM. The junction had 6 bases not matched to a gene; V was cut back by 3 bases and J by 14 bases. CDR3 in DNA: TGTGCCAGCAGTTTGCGGACAGGGAAGGAGTACTTC. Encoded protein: CASSLRTGKEYF.

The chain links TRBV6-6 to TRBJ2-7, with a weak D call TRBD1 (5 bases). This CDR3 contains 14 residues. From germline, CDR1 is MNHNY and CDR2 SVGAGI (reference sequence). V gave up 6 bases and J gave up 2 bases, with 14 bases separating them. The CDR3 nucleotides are TGTGCCAGCAGCCCAGTTCAGGGAACCTACGAGCAGTACTTC. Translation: CASSPVQGTYEQYF.

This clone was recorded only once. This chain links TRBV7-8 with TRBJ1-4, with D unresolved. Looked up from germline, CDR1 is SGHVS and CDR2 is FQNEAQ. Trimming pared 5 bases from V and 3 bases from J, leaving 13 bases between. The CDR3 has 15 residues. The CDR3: CASSPLGPANEKLFF. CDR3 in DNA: TGTGCCAGCAGCCCGTTGGGCCCAGCTAATGAAAAACTGTTTTTT.

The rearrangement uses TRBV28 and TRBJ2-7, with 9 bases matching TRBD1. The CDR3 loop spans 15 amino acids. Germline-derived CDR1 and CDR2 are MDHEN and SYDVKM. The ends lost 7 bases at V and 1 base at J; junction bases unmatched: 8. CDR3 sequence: CASIPGTGYSYEQYF. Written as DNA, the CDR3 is TGTGCCAGCATTCCCGGGACAGGGTATTCCTACGAGCAGTACTTC.

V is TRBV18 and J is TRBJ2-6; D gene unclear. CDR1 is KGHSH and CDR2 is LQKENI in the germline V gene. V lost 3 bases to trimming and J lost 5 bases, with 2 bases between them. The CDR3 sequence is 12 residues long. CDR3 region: CASSPRANVLTF. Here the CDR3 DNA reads TGTGCCAGCTCACCCAGGGCCAACGTCCTGACTTTC.